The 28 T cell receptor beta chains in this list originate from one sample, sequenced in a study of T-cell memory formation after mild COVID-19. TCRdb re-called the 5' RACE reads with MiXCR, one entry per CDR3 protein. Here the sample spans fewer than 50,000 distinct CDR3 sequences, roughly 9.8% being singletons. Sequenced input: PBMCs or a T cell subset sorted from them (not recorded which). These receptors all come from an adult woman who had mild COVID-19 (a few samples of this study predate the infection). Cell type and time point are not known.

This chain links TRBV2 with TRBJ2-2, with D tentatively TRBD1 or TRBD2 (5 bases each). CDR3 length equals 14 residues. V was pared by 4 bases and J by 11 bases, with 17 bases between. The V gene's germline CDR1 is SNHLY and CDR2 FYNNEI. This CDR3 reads CASSGGVKNRELFF. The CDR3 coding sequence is TGTGCCAGCAGTGGAGGGGTGAAGAACCGTGAGCTGTTTTTT.

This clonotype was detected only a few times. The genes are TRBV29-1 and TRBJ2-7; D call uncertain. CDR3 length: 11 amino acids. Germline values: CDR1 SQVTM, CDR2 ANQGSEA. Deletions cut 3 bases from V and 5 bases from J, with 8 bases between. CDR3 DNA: TGCAGCGTTGACGATGTCAACGAGCAGTACTTC. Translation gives CSVDDVNEQYF.

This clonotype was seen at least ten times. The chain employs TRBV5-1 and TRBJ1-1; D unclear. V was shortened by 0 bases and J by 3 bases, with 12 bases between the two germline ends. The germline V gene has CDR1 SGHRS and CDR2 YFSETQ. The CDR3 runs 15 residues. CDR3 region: CASSLGALQDTEAFF. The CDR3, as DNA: TGCGCCAGCAGCTTGGGAGCCCTCCAGGACACTGAAGCTTTCTTT.

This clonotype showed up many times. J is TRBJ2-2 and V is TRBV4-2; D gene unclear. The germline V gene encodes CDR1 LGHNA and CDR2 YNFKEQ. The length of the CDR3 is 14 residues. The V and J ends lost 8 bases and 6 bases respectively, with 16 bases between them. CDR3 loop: CASGNPTFAGELFF. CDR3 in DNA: TGTGCCAGCGGCAACCCGACGTTTGCCGGGGAGCTGTTTTTT.

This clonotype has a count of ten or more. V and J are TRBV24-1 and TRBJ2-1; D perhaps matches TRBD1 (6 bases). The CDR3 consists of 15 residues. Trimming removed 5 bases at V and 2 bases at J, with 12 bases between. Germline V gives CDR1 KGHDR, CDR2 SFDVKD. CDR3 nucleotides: TGTGCCACCAGTGCCAGAGACAGGCCCTACAATGAGCAGTTCTTC. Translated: CATSARDRPYNEQFF.

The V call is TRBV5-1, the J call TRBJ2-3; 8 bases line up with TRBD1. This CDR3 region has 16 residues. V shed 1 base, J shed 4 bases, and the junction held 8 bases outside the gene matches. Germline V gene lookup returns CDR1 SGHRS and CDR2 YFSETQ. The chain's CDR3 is CASSLYGRGQADTQYF. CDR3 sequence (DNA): TGCGCCAGCAGCTTGTACGGCAGGGGGCAGGCAGATACGCAGTATTTT.

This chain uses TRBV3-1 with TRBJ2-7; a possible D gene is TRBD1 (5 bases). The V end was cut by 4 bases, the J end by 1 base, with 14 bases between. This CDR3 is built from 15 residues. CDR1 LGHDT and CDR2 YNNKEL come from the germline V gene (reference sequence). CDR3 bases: TGTGCCAGCAGCCTTCCGCAGGGCAAGTCCTACGAGCAGTACTTC. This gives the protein CASSLPQGKSYEQYF.

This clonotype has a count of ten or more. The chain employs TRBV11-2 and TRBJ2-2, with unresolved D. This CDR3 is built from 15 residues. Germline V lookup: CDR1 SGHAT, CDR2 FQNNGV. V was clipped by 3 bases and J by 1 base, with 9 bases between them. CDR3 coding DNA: TGTGCCAGCAGCTTTCTGTCTGGGAACACCGGGGAGCTGTTTTTT. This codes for CASSFLSGNTGELFF.

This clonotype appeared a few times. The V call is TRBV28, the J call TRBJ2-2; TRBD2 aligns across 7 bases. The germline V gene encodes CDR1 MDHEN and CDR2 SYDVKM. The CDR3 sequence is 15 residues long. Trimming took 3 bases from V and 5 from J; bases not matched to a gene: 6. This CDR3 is CASSFGGSLTGELFF. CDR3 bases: TGTGCCAGCAGTTTTGGCGGGAGTTTGACCGGGGAGCTGTTTTTT. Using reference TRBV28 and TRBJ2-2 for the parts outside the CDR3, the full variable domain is DVKVTQSSRYLVKRTGEKVFLECVQDMDHENMFWYRQDPGLGLRLIYFSYDVKMKEKGDIPEGYSVSREKKERFSLILESASTNQTSMYLCASSFGGSLTGELFFGEGSRLTVL.

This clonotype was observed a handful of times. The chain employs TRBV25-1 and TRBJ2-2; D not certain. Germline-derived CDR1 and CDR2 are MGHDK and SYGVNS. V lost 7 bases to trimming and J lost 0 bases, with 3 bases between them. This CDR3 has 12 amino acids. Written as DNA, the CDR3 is TGTGCCAGCACAGCGAACACCGGGGAGCTGTTTTTT. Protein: CASTANTGELFF.

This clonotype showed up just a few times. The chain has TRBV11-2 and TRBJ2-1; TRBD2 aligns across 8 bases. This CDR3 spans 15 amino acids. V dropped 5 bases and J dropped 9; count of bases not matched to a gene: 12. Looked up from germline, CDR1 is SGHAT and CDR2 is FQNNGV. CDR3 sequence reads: CASSLVPGGPGEQFF. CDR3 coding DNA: TGTGCCAGCAGCCTAGTTCCGGGGGGGCCGGGTGAGCAGTTCTTC.

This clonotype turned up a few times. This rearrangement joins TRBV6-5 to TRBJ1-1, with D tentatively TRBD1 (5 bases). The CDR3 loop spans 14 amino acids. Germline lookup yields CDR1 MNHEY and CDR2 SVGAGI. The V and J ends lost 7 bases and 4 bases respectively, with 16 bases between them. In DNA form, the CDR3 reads TGTGCCAGCACCCGGGCAGGGCAAGGCACTGAAGCTTTCTTT. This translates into CASTRAGQGTEAFF.

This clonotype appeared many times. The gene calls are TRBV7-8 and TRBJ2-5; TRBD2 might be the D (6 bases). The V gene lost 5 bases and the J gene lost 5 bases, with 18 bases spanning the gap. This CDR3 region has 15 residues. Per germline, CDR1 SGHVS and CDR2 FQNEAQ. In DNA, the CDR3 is TGTGCCAGCAGCATAGGAGGGAGACCAAGGGAGACCCAGTACTTC. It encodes CASSIGGRPRETQYF.

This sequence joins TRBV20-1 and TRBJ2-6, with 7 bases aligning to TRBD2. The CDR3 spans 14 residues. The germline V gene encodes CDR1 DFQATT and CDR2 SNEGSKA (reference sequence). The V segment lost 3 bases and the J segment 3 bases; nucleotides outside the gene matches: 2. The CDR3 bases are TGCAGTGCTAGCGGGGGGTATGGGGCCAACGTCCTGACTTTC. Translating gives CSASGGYGANVLTF.

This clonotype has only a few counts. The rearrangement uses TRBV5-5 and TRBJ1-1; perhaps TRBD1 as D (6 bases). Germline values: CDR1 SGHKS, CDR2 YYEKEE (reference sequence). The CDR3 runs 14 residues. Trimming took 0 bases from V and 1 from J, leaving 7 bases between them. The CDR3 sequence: CASSLGGANTEAFF. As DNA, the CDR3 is TGTGCCAGCAGCTTGGGGGGGGCGAACACTGAAGCTTTCTTT.

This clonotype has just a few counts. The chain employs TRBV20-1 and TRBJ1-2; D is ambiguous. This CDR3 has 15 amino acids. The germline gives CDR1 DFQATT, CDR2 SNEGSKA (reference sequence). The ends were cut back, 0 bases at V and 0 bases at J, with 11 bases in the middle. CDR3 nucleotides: TGCAGTGCTAGAGATCGTAAGGGTGCTAACTATGGCTACACCTTC. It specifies CSARDRKGANYGYTF.

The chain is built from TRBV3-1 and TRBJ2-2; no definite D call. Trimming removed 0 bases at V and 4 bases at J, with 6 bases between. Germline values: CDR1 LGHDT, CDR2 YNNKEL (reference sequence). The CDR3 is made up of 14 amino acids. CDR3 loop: CASSQERVTGELFF. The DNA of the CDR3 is TGTGCCAGCAGCCAAGAGAGAGTCACCGGGGAGCTGTTTTTT.

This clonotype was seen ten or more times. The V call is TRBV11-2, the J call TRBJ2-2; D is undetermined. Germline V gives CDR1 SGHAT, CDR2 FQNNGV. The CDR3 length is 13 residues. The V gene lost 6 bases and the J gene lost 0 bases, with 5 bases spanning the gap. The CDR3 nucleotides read TGTGCCAGCAGTTACTCGAACACCGGGGAGCTGTTTTTT. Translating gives CASSYSNTGELFF.

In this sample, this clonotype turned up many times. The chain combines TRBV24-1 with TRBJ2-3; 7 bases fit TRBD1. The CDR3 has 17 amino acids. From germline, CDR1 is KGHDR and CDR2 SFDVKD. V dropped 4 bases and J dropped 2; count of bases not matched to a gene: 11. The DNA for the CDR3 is TGTGCCACCAGTGAACGGGGACAGAGGTGGGTCACAGATACGCAGTATTTT. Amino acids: CATSERGQRWVTDTQYF.

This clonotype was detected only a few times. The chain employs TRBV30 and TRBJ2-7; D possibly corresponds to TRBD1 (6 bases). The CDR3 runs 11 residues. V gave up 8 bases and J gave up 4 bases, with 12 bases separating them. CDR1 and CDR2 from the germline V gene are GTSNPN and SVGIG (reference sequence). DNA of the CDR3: TGTGCCCAACAGGGTATGTACGAGCAGTACTTC. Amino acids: CAQQGMYEQYF.

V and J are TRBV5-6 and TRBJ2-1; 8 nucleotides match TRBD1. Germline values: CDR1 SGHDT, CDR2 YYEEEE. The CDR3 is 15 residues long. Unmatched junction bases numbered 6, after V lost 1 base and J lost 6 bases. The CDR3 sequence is CASSLKDRVTNEQFF. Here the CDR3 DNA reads TGTGCCAGCAGCTTGAAGGACAGGGTCACCAATGAGCAGTTCTTC.

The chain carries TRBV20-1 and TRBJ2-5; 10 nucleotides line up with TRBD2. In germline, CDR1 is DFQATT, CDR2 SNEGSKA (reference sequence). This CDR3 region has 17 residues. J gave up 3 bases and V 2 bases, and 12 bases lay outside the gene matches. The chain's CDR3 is CSARKWASGGRKETQYF. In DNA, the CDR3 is TGCAGTGCTAGAAAGTGGGCTAGCGGGGGCCGGAAAGAGACCCAGTACTTC.

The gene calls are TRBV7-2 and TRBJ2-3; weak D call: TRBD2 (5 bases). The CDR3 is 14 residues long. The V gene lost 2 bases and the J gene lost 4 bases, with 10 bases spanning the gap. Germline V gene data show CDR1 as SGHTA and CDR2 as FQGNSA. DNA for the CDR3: TGTGCCAGCAGCTTACGAGGGAGCTCAGATACGCAGTATTTT. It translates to CASSLRGSSDTQYF.

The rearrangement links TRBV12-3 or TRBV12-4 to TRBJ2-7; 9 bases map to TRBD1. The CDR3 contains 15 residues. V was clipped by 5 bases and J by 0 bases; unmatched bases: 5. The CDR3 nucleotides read TGTGCCAGCAGTCACGGACAGGGGCCCTCCTACGAGCAGTACTTC. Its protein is CASSHGQGPSYEQYF.

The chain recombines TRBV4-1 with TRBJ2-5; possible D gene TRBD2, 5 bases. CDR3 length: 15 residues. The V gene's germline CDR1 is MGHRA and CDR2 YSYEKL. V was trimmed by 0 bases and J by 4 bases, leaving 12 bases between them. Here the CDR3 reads CASSQDLRGLETQYF. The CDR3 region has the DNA TGCGCCAGCAGCCAAGATTTAAGAGGGCTAGAGACCCAGTACTTC.

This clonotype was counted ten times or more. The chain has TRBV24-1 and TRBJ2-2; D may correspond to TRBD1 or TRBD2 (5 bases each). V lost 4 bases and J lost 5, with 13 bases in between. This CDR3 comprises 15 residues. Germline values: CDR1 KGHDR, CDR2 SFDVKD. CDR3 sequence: CATSDPGRLTGELFF. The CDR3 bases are TGTGCCACCAGTGACCCGGGACGACTAACCGGGGAGCTGTTTTTT.

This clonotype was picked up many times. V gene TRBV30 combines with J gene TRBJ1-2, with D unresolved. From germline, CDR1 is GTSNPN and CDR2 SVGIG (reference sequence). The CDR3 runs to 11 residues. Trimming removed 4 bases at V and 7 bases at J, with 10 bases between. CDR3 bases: TGTGCCTGGAATCTGGGGATTGGCTACACCTTC. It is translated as CAWNLGIGYTF.

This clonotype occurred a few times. In nucleotides, the CDR3 is TGTGCCAGCAGTGGTAGACTAGCGAGCGACAAAAACATTCAGTACTTC. Translating gives CASSGRLASDKNIQYF. The chain has TRBV2 and TRBJ2-4; 8 positions match TRBD2. V trimming: 4 bases; J trimming: 3 bases; junction bases outside the gene matches: 8. The CDR3 spans 16 residues. Germline V gives CDR1 SNHLY, CDR2 FYNNEI.